A single TCR beta chain is shown here with its context. Seattle-derived patients entered the study during active infection and were followed longitudinally. The data were taken from a study of blood T cell repertoires in COVID-19. Libraries were prepared by immunoSEQ multiplex PCR; TCRdb keeps only in-frame clonotypes and omits some of them. The table includes under 200,000 clones, roughly 86% detected once. The CDR3 is made up of 16 amino acids. The V end was cut by 3 bases, the J end by 6 bases, with 21 bases between. The germline CDR1 and CDR2 sequences are SGHDT and YYEEEE. The TCR originated in a man aged 55 to 70 with COVID-19, enrolled during active disease. The sample taken for sequencing was peripheral blood. The chain recombines TRBV5-6 with TRBJ1-2; possibly TRBD1 for D (6 bases). CDR3 protein: CASSSSVWAGDNGYTF. The CDR3 nucleotides are TGTGCCAGCAGCTCGAGTGTTTGGGCAGGGGATAATGGCTACACCTTC.